The clone carrying this T cell receptor beta chain appeared a single time. This sample stems from a study of blood T cell repertoires in COVID-19. About the research overall: The study drew acute and convalescent COVID-19 samples from the United States, Italy and Spain. In each case, the material was cDNA or gDNA derived from T cells, B-cell-depleted T cells, or PBMCs.

V was pared by 4 bases and J by 3 bases, with 8 bases of the junction left unmatched. The CDR3 extends over 16 amino acids. CDR1 and CDR2 from the germline V gene are KGHSH and LQKENI. Source study methods: Reference gene primer amplification gave estimated nucleated cell counts. Profiling relied on immunoSEQ multiplex PCR, and the TCRdb table lists in-frame clones only, not all of them. V and J calls plus clone size are reproduced from that table; the DNA served to infer D and trimming. The profile shows roughly 200,000 clones, 79% of them singletons. The receptor's source is a woman between 40 and 55 years old with COVID-19, enrolled during active disease. The specimen sequenced was peripheral blood. This rearrangement joins TRBV18 to TRBJ2-5; 10 bases align to TRBD1. The CDR3 DNA follows: TGTGCCAGCTCACAGACAGGGGGCGGCAAAGAAGAGACCCAGTACTTC. It yields the protein CASSQTGGGKEETQYF.